One TCR beta chain is described in this entry. Its antigen has not been determined. Base qualities are not at hand, and no much larger clone is one base apart. The treatment or condition label on this specimen signifies: high-dose cyclophosphamide on days +3 and +4 as single-agent GVHD prophylaxis. Busulfan and fludarabine conditioning, a related or unrelated marrow graft, and cyclophosphamide on days +3 and +4 were given to PTCy patients. PTCy-treated patients were drawn from a prospective multi-institutional clinical trial. Peripheral blood and bone marrow mononuclear cells were isolated by Ficoll-Hypaque density centrifugation and were cryopreserved. Trimming removed 5 bases from V and 9 bases from J, leaving 16 bases between the germline ends. According to the germline V gene, CDR1 reads SGHTA and CDR2 reads FQGNSA. The CDR3 spans 13 residues, from the cysteine through the phenylalanine. Only the CDR3 portion is preserved as DNA: 39 bases, with reading frame beginning at the first base.

TRB sequencing was run on genomic DNA with either the immunoSEQ assay at survey resolution or the hsTCRB kit. Concerning the study's data processing: The immunoSEQ software handled initial read processing, and the LymphoSeq R package was used for repertoire analyses. Clonality was computed as 1 minus normalized Shannon entropy, and a Gini coefficient was also calculated for each TRB dataset. To infer phenotypes in unsorted samples, TRB sequences from sorted subsets of the recipient or donor were mapped onto the unsorted samples of the same recipient. Not all clones reach the TCRdb copy of this immuneACCESS table, which keeps in-frame sequences only. Checked studies attribute under half of the gap to unresolved V genes and leave the rest unexplained. V and J calls and clone size are copied from that table; D and trimming were computed from the DNA. This sample comprises 8,000 to 10,000 clones, roughly 80% of them detected only once. Roughly 15% of the sample is held by the ten biggest clonotypes.

These data belong to a study of T cells after posttransplantation cyclophosphamide (dated by TCRdb to the mid-2010s). Describing the broader study: Using TRB sequencing, the study followed how the T cell repertoire reconstituted after myeloablative bone marrow transplantation in which posttransplantation cyclophosphamide served as GVHD prophylaxis. Samples from some 40 PTCy-treated patients, along with samples from around 16 of their related bone marrow donors, underwent antigen receptor sequencing. Blood from every one of the 30 to 35 PTCy patients who had 1-year posttransplant specimens underwent TRB sequencing. TRB sequencing was also done on up to about 3 additional blood samples from 2 to 5.2 years after transplant in 3 patients, and on pretransplant blood from 4 patients. TRA and TRB clonality were tightly correlated in about 10 samples, so subsequent TCR analyses focused on TRB only. Public TRB sequences were compared against a database of over 3,600 sequences linked to responses to pathogens, tumor antigens, self-antigens and alloantigens. The paper's findings and limits, for the study overall: Across 45 or so patients, recipient CMV seropositivity and CMV reactivation were highly associated with TRB clonality; PTCy diversity was similar to CNI/methotrexate controls. Donor-recipient similarity was low at 1-2 months but rose over the first year, and later blood repertoires were often dominated by donor CD8+ memory clones. The TRB repertoires of T cells infiltrating skin or the GI tract showed only limited overlap with the TRB repertoires found in blood.

This receptor was identified in a female patient between 40 and 50 years old who received an allogeneic stem cell transplant from a related donor, was CMV-positive, and had no GVHD. It is possible that, after a transplant, some T cells come from the graft donor. This material consisted of PBMCs, taken just over 1,900 days after a stem cell transplant with posttransplant cyclophosphamide. The chain was built from TRBV7-2 and TRBJ1-2, with TRBD1 as a weak D call on 5 bases. In nucleotide form, the sequence is TGTGCCAGCAGCCCCAGACAGCTGAGAAGCTACACCTTC. It translates to CASSPRQLRSYTF.